A selection of T cell receptor beta chains follows, all from one sample in a study of shared clonotypes between healthy human individuals. TCRdb's copy holds only in-frame clones and misses some; the assay was immunoSEQ multiplex PCR. Of fewer than 650,000 clones in the sample, 75% to 85% are singletons; the top ten hold 10% to 15%. The material sequenced was PBMCs. The receptors originated from a woman in her forties in good health. Some clones in this sample may be carry-over from other donors' samples. The CDR3 runs from the conserved cysteine through the conserved F or W. The D gene is left open where the match is weak. Clone size is shown for a subset of rows, as once, few, many or a class of expanded clone.

abundance	j_gene	d_gene	v_gene	CDR3aa	CDR3nt
.	TRBJ1-1	TRBD1	TRBV28	CASSLDRASVNTEAFF	TGTGCCAGCAGTCTGGACAGGGCTTCGGTGAACACTGAAGCTTTCTTT
once	TRBJ2-1	.	TRBV30	CAWAKNEQFF	TGTGCCTGGGCAAAGAATGAGCAGTTCTTC
many	TRBJ2-1	.	TRBV12-5	CASGLAPTFSGPPNQDEQFF	TGTGCTAGTGGTTTGGCCCCTACGTTTTCGGGACCACCGAACCAAGATGAGCAGTTCTTC
.	TRBJ2-7	.	TRBV2	CASSDPGRDSYEQYF	TGTGCCAGCAGTGATCCGGGAAGGGATTCCTACGAGCAGTACTTC
.	TRBJ2-5	TRBD2	TRBV18	CASSRGLAGGPLQETQYF	TGTGCCAGCTCACGGGGACTAGCGGGAGGGCCGCTCCAAGAGACCCAGTACTTC
.	TRBJ2-5	.	TRBV5-1	CASSPRTVSETQYF	TGCGCCAGCAGCCCCCGGACGGTTTCTGAGACCCAGTACTTC
once	TRBJ2-3	TRBD1	TRBV11-3	CASSGRTGGPDTQYF	TGTGCCAGCAGCGGACGGACAGGGGGGCCAGATACGCAGTATTTT
.	TRBJ2-3	.	TRBV27	CASRPSGGTQYF	TGTGCCAGCAGACCCAGTGGCGGTACGCAGTATTTT
.	TRBJ2-5	TRBD1	TRBV6-5	CASRGQGRETQYF	TGTGCCAGCCGCGGACAGGGTCGGGAGACCCAGTACTTC
few	TRBJ1-3	.	TRBV9	CASSGVGTSGNTIYF	TGTGCCAGCAGCGGGGTGGGGACCTCTGGAAACACCATATATTTT
.	TRBJ2-7	.	TRBV19	CASSTGSYEQYF	TGTGCCAGTAGTACCGGGAGCTACGAGCAGTACTTC
.	TRBJ1-3	.	TRBV2	CASSEGPPGSGNTIYF	TGTGCCAGCAGTGAGGGGCCTCCCGGCTCTGGAAACACCATATATTTT
.	TRBJ2-7	.	TRBV4-2	CASSQEGQSTYEQYF	TGTGCCAGCAGCCAAGAGGGCCAGTCCACCTACGAGCAGTACTTC
.	TRBJ2-3	.	TRBV5-1	CASRWADTQYF	TGCGCCAGCAGATGGGCAGATACGCAGTATTTT
.	TRBJ2-5	.	TRBV5-4	CASSSKGQAQETQYF	TGTGCCAGCAGCTCCAAGGGCCAAGCTCAAGAGACCCAGTACTTC
.	TRBJ2-7	TRBD2	TRBV6-5	CASRTGLAGVVQYF	TGTGCCAGCAGAACGGGACTAGCGGGAGTAGTGCAGTACTTC
few	TRBJ1-5	.	TRBV7-6	CASSLEDRPNQPQHF	TGTGCCAGCAGCTTAGAGGACAGACCCAATCAGCCCCAGCATTTT
.	TRBJ1-1	.	TRBV28	CASRARLNTEAFF	TGTGCCAGCAGAGCCAGGCTGAACACTGAAGCTTTCTTT
.	TRBJ2-7	.	TRBV2	CASSEARVGEQYF	TGTGCCAGCAGTGAGGCCAGGGTGGGCGAGCAGTACTTC
.	TRBJ1-4	TRBD1	TRBV28	CASRNQGAQNEKLFF	TGTGCCAGCAGAAATCAGGGGGCGCAGAATGAAAAACTGTTTTTT
.	TRBJ2-3	.	TRBV30	CAWRGSPSTDTQYF	TGTGCCTGGAGAGGCAGCCCCTCGACAGATACGCAGTATTTT
.	TRBJ2-5	.	TRBV28	CASSLSSSQETQYF	TGTGCCAGCAGTTTATCATCATCGCAAGAGACCCAGTACTTC
few	TRBJ1-1	TRBD1	TRBV18	CASSPDRGYTEAFF	TGTGCCAGCTCACCTGACAGGGGGTACACTGAAGCTTTCTTT
few	TRBJ1-5	.	TRBV19	CASSRGNSNQPQHF	TGTGCCAGTAGTAGGGGAAATAGCAATCAGCCCCAGCATTTT
.	TRBJ2-1	TRBD1	TRBV7-2	CASSLEGQGYNEQFF	TGTGCCAGCAGCTTAGAGGGACAGGGTTACAATGAGCAGTTCTTC
.	TRBJ1-1	.	TRBV7-9	CASSYVVGDTEAFF	TGTGCCAGCAGCTATGTGGTGGGGGACACTGAAGCTTTCTTT
many	TRBJ1-2	TRBD1	TRBV10-3	CAISVGGQGPDYTF	TGTGCCATCAGTGTAGGGGGACAGGGACCAGACTACACCTTC
.	TRBJ1-5	.	TRBV29-1	CSVTGGSNQPQHF	TGCAGCGTAACGGGCGGAAGCAATCAGCCCCAGCATTTT
.	TRBJ2-2	.	TRBV4-2	CASSQSARQDTGELFF	TGTGCCAGCAGCCAATCCGCCCGACAGGACACCGGGGAGCTGTTTTTT
few	TRBJ2-7	.	TRBV2	CASTELLGSGEQYF	TGTGCCAGCACCGAACTGTTGGGCAGTGGCGAGCAGTACTTC
.	TRBJ1-3	.	TRBV15	CATSRDGGPASVGNTIYF	TGTGCCACCAGCAGAGATGGGGGTCCCGCGTCAGTCGGAAACACCATATATTTT
once	TRBJ2-3	TRBD2	TRBV2	CASSWTSGTADTQYF	TGTGCCAGCAGCTGGACTAGCGGGACCGCAGATACGCAGTATTTT
.	TRBJ2-5	.	TRBV6-5	CASSLSLDKLKEQYF	TGTGCCAGCAGCCTCAGTCTAGACAAACTGAAAGAGCAGTACTTC
.	TRBJ2-7	TRBD1	TRBV5-8	CASSYDRDYEQYF	TGTGCCAGCAGCTACGACAGGGACTACGAGCAGTACTTC
.	TRBJ2-1	.	TRBV6-7	CASSYSVDWSYNEQFF	TGTGCCAGCAGTTACTCGGTGGATTGGTCCTACAATGAGCAGTTCTTC
.	TRBJ1-5	TRBD1	TRBV5-1	CASSSGQDQPQHF	TGCGCCAGCAGCTCCGGACAGGATCAGCCCCAGCATTTT
.	TRBJ1-4	.	TRBV7-2	CASSPSPNLEKLFF	TGTGCCAGCAGCCCCTCCCCCAATTTGGAAAAACTGTTTTTT
.	TRBJ1-1	.	TRBV20-1	CSASKDSLAFF	TGCAGTGCTTCAAAGGACAGTCTGGCTTTCTTT
.	TRBJ2-4	TRBD2	TRBV4-1	CASSRGTGGGIQYF	TGCGCCAGCAGCCGCGGGACGGGAGGGGGCATTCAGTACTTC
.	TRBJ2-4	.	TRBV28	CASSYQRNIQYF	TGTGCCAGCAGTTACCAGCGGAACATTCAGTACTTC
.	TRBJ2-1	TRBD1	TRBV5-4	CASSTDRGQGNEQFF	TGTGCCAGCAGCACGGACAGGGGGCAAGGGAATGAGCAGTTCTTC
.	TRBJ2-7	.	TRBV28	CASSAGTQPLSYEQYF	TGTGCCAGCAGCGCCGGGACTCAACCTCTTTCCTACGAGCAGTACTTC